This is a list of T cell receptor beta chains from one sample in a study of blood T cell repertoires in COVID-19. The method was immunoSEQ multiplex PCR; TCRdb's version includes in-frame clones alone and lacks a portion of them. The sample includes nearly 350,000 clones, 85% to 90% of them seen just once. Sequencing input: peripheral blood. The receptors shown here come from a woman aged 45-65 years with COVID-19, enrolled during active disease. Each CDR3 is given with its conserved first and last residue.

V	CDR3
TRBV7-9	CASSLGQGEYEQYF
TRBV5-1	CASSTSDRGYQETQYF
TRBV3-1/TRBV3-2	CASKVAGTYEQYF
TRBV19	CASSIMLGGRQPQHF
TRBV2	CASSANSGANVLTF
TRBV11-2	CASSPPRFSNEKLFF
TRBV6-5	CASTSTSSGANVLTF
TRBV20-1	CSARVVTEAFF
TRBV19	CASSLRLAGVRTGELFF
TRBV5-4	CASSRGTSLDTGELFF
TRBV11-3	CASSFGGPNYGYTF
TRBV7-2	CASRSGLAGATGELFF
TRBV6-1	CASSDLTGGRNIQYF
TRBV10-1	CASSILAGLNNEQFF
TRBV7-2	CASSLSGSGGTNTGELFF
TRBV30	CAWSGLDRGDSPLHF
TRBV7-2	CASSLAPASYSGEQYF
TRBV4-2	CASSSRGGALIQYNEQFF
TRBV7-2	CASSLMGGAAYEQYF
TRBV15	CATSRDSRSSGVQETQYF
TRBV2	CASSETSGVSEQYF
TRBV19	CASSVDRVNTEAFF
TRBV5-4	CASSLVLAGGGANVLTF
TRBV18	CASSPAVDYGYTF
TRBV19	CASSTDRGNNIQYF
TRBV6-5	CASRRKPGSEQYF
TRBV6-2/TRBV6-3	CASSYLARVNEQYF
TRBV10-1	CASSESGNQYYEQFF
TRBV4-3	CASSQVRRTGTGAYEQYF